This passage covers 27 T cell receptor beta chains from one sample sequenced in a study of naive and memory T cell subsets. Four PCR rounds used nested alpha and beta constant region primers plus the SP2 primer. TCRdb re-called the 5' RACE reads through MiXCR, storing one row per CDR3 protein. Counted here are 32,000 or so distinct CDR3 sequences, 16% occurring once; the ten biggest clones make up 2.6%. TCR cDNA received a 3' ligated oligonucleotide that carried a UMI. The receptors stem from a female donor in good health.

This clonotype occurred many times. The rearrangement links TRBV20-1 to TRBJ2-2; D is perhaps TRBD1 (5 bases). The CDR3 covers 15 residues. Germline assignment: CDR1 DFQATT and CDR2 SNEGSKA (reference sequence). The ends were cut back, 2 bases at V and 1 base at J, with 11 bases in the middle. The DNA of the CDR3 is TGCAGTGCTAGACACGGACACCTGAACACCGGGGAGCTGTTTTTT. This codes for CSARHGHLNTGELFF.

This chain joins TRBV7-2 and TRBJ2-5; 15 positions agree with TRBD2. The V and J ends lost 5 bases and 6 bases, in that order; junction bases with no gene match: 13. The germline CDR1 and CDR2 sequences are SGHTA and FQGNSA. The CDR3 is 18 residues long. CDR3: CASSPTGTSGGRRKTQYF. In DNA form, the CDR3 reads TGTGCCAGCAGCCCAACCGGGACTAGCGGGGGGCGGAGGAAGACCCAGTACTTC.

This chain joins TRBV5-1 and TRBJ2-1; no firm D call. This CDR3 region has 16 residues. Trimming stripped 4 bases from V and 10 bases from J, with 24 bases between. Per the germline V gene, CDR1 is SGHRS and CDR2 is YFSETQ. The CDR3, as DNA: TGCGCCAGCAGCAAGGCGGTGACTGCAGCTTTTTTAGAGCAGTTCTTC. Translated, it gives CASSKAVTAAFLEQFF.

The rearrangement links TRBV11-2 to TRBJ2-1; 14 bases match TRBD2. Trimming at V came to 5 bases and at J to 9 bases, leaving 6 bases not matched to a gene. CDR1 and CDR2 from the germline V gene are SGHAT and FQNNGV. The CDR3 loop spans 15 amino acids. CDR3 residues: CASSPGLAGAGEQFF. The CDR3 DNA is TGTGCCAGCAGCCCGGGACTAGCGGGGGCCGGTGAGCAGTTCTTC.

The chain employs TRBV25-1 and TRBJ1-2; D possibly corresponds to TRBD1 (6 bases). The CDR3 runs to 13 residues. Deletions cut 4 bases from V and 5 bases from J, with 11 bases between. Germline V gene sequence: CDR1 MGHDK, CDR2 SYGVNS. The CDR3 nucleotides read TGTGCCAGCAGTGGAGGGGGGCTGTATGGCTACACCTTC. Encoded protein: CASSGGGLYGYTF.

The genes are TRBV6-5 and TRBJ2-2, with 9 bases aligning to TRBD2. Germline CDR1 reads MNHEY; CDR2 reads SVGAGI. This CDR3 spans 18 amino acids. After removal of 6 bases from V and 4 bases from J, the junction contained 15 bases not matched to a gene. CDR3 sequence (DNA): TGTGCCAGCAGCCTCCCGGTCGGCGCGGGGGGGCCCACCGGGGAGCTGTTTTTT. Protein sequence: CASSLPVGAGGPTGELFF.

This clonotype showed up just a few times. The V gene is TRBV20-1, the J gene TRBJ2-1, with 9 bases that match TRBD2. After removal of 6 bases from V and 9 bases from J, the junction contained 21 bases not matched to a gene. Germline-derived CDR1 and CDR2 are DFQATT and SNEGSKA (reference sequence). The CDR3 is 17 amino acids. The CDR3 bases are TGCAGTGCCCAATACGATGCGCGGGGGGGCTTTTTCGGTGAGCAGTTCTTC. It codes for CSAQYDARGGFFGEQFF.

This clonotype was counted ten times or more. CDR3 region: CASSAGDSLQPQHF. The CDR3 DNA reads as TGTGCCAGCAGCGCCGGGGACAGTTTACAGCCCCAGCATTTT. The chain recombines TRBV9 with TRBJ1-5, with 7 bases identical to TRBD1. Germline V CDR1 and CDR2: SGDLS, YYNGEE. V lost 3 bases, J lost 7 bases, and 7 bases stayed unmatched. CDR3 size: 14 residues.

This clonotype was picked up a small number of times. The V call is TRBV7-3, the J call TRBJ1-5; maybe TRBD1 (5 bases). The germline V and J ends were trimmed by 3 bases and 4 bases, with 7 bases remaining between them. From germline, CDR1 is SGHTA and CDR2 FQGTGA. The CDR3 spans 13 residues. The CDR3 spells CASSLGPNQPQHF. CDR3 DNA sequence: TGTGCCAGCAGCTTGGGACCAAATCAGCCCCAGCATTTT. Looking up the rest from reference TRBV7-3 and TRBJ1-5 gives the full variable domain: GAGVSQTPSNKVTEKGKYVELRCDPISGHTALYWYRQSLGQGPEFLIYFQGTGAADDSGLPNDRFFAVRPEGSVSTLKIQRTERGDSAVYLCASSLGPNQPQHFGDGTRLSIL.

This clonotype was found many times. The genes are TRBV20-1 and TRBJ2-5; D unresolved. The CDR3 runs to 16 residues. Between the trimmed V and J ends, which lost 0 bases and 4 bases, there was a span of 18 bases. Looked up from germline, CDR1 is DFQATT and CDR2 is SNEGSKA (reference sequence). CDR3 nucleotides: TGCAGTGCTAGAGATTTGTTACGGCACAAAGGAGAGACCCAGTACTTC. Its translation: CSARDLLRHKGETQYF.

Ten or more counts support this clonotype. The chain uses TRBV20-1 and TRBJ2-5, with 8 bases fitting TRBD1. Trimming removed 2 bases from V and 5 bases from J; junction bases left unmatched: 7. The CDR3 runs 14 residues. Germline V lookup: CDR1 DFQATT, CDR2 SNEGSKA (reference sequence). The CDR3 region has the DNA TGCAGTGCTAGACCCGGGACAGGAGTTGAGACCCAGTACTTC. Protein product: CSARPGTGVETQYF.

The chain is built from TRBV12-3 or TRBV12-4 and TRBJ1-2, with 11 bases identical to TRBD1. The CDR3 is 14 amino acids. The ends lost 8 bases at V and 7 bases at J; junction bases unmatched: 9. The CDR3 here is CASCTDRGRGGYTF. CDR3 sequence (DNA): TGTGCCAGCTGTACGGACAGGGGGCGCGGTGGCTACACCTTC.

This clonotype was observed a few times. This chain's CDR3 is CASSPDTGRDEQFF. The CDR3 DNA sequence: TGTGCCAGCAGTCCGGATACTGGACGGGATGAGCAGTTCTTC. The chain links TRBV6-1 to TRBJ2-1; D remains unclear. Germline V gene lookup returns CDR1 MNHNS and CDR2 SASEGT. The V end lost 5 bases, the J end lost 8 bases, and 16 bases lay between the germline ends. CDR3 size: 14 residues.

This sequence joins TRBV6-5 and TRBJ2-1; 9 nucleotides align to TRBD2. Germline loops: CDR1 MNHEY, CDR2 SVGAGI. Germline trimming cut 6 bases from V and 0 bases from J; bases unmatched to any gene: 6. The CDR3 has 16 amino acids. CDR3 residues: CASRGSGGRSYNEQFF. In DNA, the CDR3 is TGTGCCAGCAGGGGTAGCGGGGGCCGCTCCTACAATGAGCAGTTCTTC.

The chain joins TRBV5-1 to TRBJ2-7; no definite D call. The CDR3 loop spans 13 amino acids. Trimming cost V 3 bases and J 0 bases, with 7 bases left between them. CDR1 is SGHRS and CDR2 is YFSETQ in the germline V gene. CDR3 DNA sequence: TGCGCCAGCAGCTACCAGAGCTCCTACGAGCAGTACTTC. It yields the protein CASSYQSSYEQYF.

In its sample, this clonotype was seen many times. The chain joins TRBV6-1 to TRBJ1-5; no firm D call. CDR1 and CDR2 (germline): MNHNS, SASEGT. V was cut by 4 bases and J by 0 bases, with 7 bases left in between. The CDR3 totals 14 residues. The CDR3 DNA is TGTGCCAGCAGTGTTGGGTATAGCAATCAGCCCCAGCATTTT. It codes for CASSVGYSNQPQHF.

This clonotype was seen only a few times. J is TRBJ2-6 and V is TRBV29-1, with D perhaps matching TRBD1 (6 bases). Trimming took 5 bases from V and 4 from J, leaving 15 bases between them. Germline V lookup: CDR1 SQVTM, CDR2 ANQGSEA. The CDR3 is made up of 15 amino acids. The CDR3 nucleotides read TGCAGCGTTCCCCGTGCAGGGGCCGGGGCCAACGTCCTGACTTTC. Residues: CSVPRAGAGANVLTF.

Details on this clonotype: One end of the junction fails to match germline, which may point to a read error. The chain links TRBV12-3 or TRBV12-4 to TRBJ1-2, with unresolved D. There are 13 residues in the CDR3. CDR3 sequence (DNA): TGTGCCAGCAGTTTAGAGACCCTCCGTGGCGACACCTTC. It codes for CASSLETLRGDTF.

This clonotype has more than one count but fewer than ten. The chain has TRBV6-4 and TRBJ2-1; 9 bases map to TRBD2. Germline CDR1 and CDR2: MRHNA and SNTAGT. Losses at the gene ends were 2 bases for V and 4 bases for J; bases not matched to a gene: 9. The CDR3 loop spans 17 amino acids. The CDR3, as DNA: TGTGCCAGCAGTGACACCGCTAGCGGGGCCCTGTACAATGAGCAGTTCTTC. The encoded protein is CASSDTASGALYNEQFF.

This clonotype showed up just a few times. The V call is TRBV6-2 or TRBV6-3, the J call TRBJ2-7, with TRBD2 as a possible D gene (7 bases). This CDR3 has 15 residues. V lost 0 bases, J lost 5 bases, and 14 bases lay in between. CDR1 MNHEY and CDR2 SVGEGT come from the germline V gene. DNA of the CDR3: TGTGCCAGCAGTTACTCGAGCAGGGGAGGGGACGAGCAGTACTTC. Its protein is CASSYSSRGGDEQYF.

This clonotype has only a few counts. V gene TRBV12-3 or TRBV12-4 combines with J gene TRBJ1-2; D is uncertain. The CDR3 is 14 amino acids. Trimming took off 4 bases at V and 4 bases at J, with 13 bases between the two ends. This CDR3 is CASSSIPEAYGYTF. The CDR3, as DNA: TGTGCCAGCAGTTCTATCCCGGAGGCCTATGGCTACACCTTC.

This clonotype has ten or more counts. This chain joins TRBV7-9 and TRBJ2-7; TRBD1 matches 9 bases. The CDR3 contains 13 residues. The germline CDR1 and CDR2 sequences are SEHNR and FQNEAQ (reference sequence). The DNA of the CDR3 is TGTGCTAGCCGGGACAGGGCCTACTACGAGCAGTACTTC. This sequence encodes CASRDRAYYEQYF.

The V call is TRBV6-7, the J call TRBJ1-4; TRBD1 might be the D (5 bases). TRBV6-7 is noted as an ORF with a role that remains uncertain. V lost 0 bases and J 8 bases, leaving 19 bases between the germline ends. The CDR3 spans 17 residues. In DNA, the CDR3 is TGTGCCAGCAGTTACTCGATTGGGGCACCGATGGGGGAAAAACTGTTTTTT. Encoded protein: CASSYSIGAPMGEKLFF.

This clonotype was found many times. The chain combines TRBV6-5 with TRBJ2-7, with 7 bases lining up with TRBD2. The CDR3 has 15 amino acids. The ends lost 4 bases at V and 4 bases at J; junction bases unmatched: 10. From germline, CDR1 is MNHEY and CDR2 SVGAGI. DNA for the CDR3: TGTGCCAGCAGTTTCGGCCGTAGCGGGCTATACGAGCAGTACTTC. Residues: CASSFGRSGLYEQYF.

This clonotype was seen a handful of times. The V call is TRBV29-1, the J call TRBJ2-3, with 15 bases identical to TRBD2. The CDR3 has 15 residues. Unmatched junction bases numbered 6, after V lost 7 bases and J lost 4 bases. Germline-derived CDR1 and CDR2 are SQVTM and ANQGSEA. The DNA of the CDR3 is TGCAGCGCCGGACTAGCGGGGGGGAAAGCAGATACGCAGTATTTT. It translates to CSAGLAGGKADTQYF.

This clonotype came up a few times. The chain uses TRBV7-2 and TRBJ2-4, with a weak D call TRBD1 (5 bases). The length of the CDR3 is 16 residues. Trimming left V 3 bases short and J 1 base short, with 13 bases between. CDR1 is SGHTA, CDR2 FQGNSA, per germline. The CDR3 loop reads CASSLATQGAKNIQYF. The CDR3 region has the DNA TGTGCCAGCAGCTTGGCCACCCAGGGTGCCAAAAACATTCAGTACTTC.

This clonotype occurred a few times. The chain carries TRBV12-3 or TRBV12-4 and TRBJ2-1, with unresolved D. The length of the CDR3 is 14 residues. Trimming removed 4 bases at V and 6 bases at J, with 13 bases between. CDR3 sequence reads: CASSSYSSGNEQFF. CDR3 sequence (DNA): TGTGCCAGCAGTTCCTACAGTTCAGGCAATGAGCAGTTCTTC.